This entry describes one T cell receptor (beta chain). Its specificity is unknown. The sample is drawn from a study of shared clonotypes between healthy human individuals. Clones were sequenced by immunoSEQ multiplex PCR, and TCRdb holds only the in-frame ones, with some missing. The sample lists under 200,000 clones, over 80% occurring once. General study findings and limits: Shared across a handful of donors were about 4.8% of the naive CD4 clonotypes.

The CDR3 extends over 16 amino acids. V is TRBV21-1 and J is TRBJ2-7; the table's D call, TRBD1, has no DNA check behind it. TRBV21-1 is a pseudogene segment. This TCR derives from a woman aged 25-40 years in good health. What was sequenced was naive CD4+ T cells sorted from blood. The subset here: CD45RA+ positively selected. The CDR3 coding sequence is TGTGCCAGCAGCAAGGATTCCGGGACAGGAGCCTACGAGCAGTACTTC. Translating gives CASSKDSGTGAYEQYF.